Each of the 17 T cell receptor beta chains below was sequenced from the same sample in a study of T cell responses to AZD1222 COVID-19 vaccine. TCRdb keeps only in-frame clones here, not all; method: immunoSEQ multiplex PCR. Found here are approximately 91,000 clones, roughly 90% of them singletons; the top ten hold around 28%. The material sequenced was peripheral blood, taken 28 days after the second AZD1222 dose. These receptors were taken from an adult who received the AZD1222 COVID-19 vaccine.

For the CDR3, the DNA is TGTGCCAGCAGCCAAGATCTTGGGACAGGGATTTACACTGAAGCTTTCTTT. It specifies CASSQDLGTGIYTEAFF. This sequence joins TRBV14 and TRBJ1-1, with 9 bases matching TRBD1. Trimming cost V 0 bases and J 3 bases; bases outside gene matches: 8. CDR3 length equals 17 residues. Germline CDR1 reads SGHDN; CDR2 reads FVKESK.

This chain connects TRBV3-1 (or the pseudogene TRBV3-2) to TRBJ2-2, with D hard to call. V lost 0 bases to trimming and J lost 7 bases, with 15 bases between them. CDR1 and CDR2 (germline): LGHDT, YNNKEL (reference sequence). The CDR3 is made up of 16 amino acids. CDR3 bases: TGTGCCAGCAGCCAAGATCTCACAGCATACATCGGGGAGCTGTTTTTT. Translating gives CASSQDLTAYIGELFF.

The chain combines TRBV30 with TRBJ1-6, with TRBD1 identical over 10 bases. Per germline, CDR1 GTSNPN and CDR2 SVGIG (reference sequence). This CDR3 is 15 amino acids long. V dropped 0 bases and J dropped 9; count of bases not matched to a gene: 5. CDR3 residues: CAWSVRGQGISPLHF. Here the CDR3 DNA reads TGTGCCTGGAGTGTAAGGGGACAGGGGATTTCACCCCTCCACTTT.

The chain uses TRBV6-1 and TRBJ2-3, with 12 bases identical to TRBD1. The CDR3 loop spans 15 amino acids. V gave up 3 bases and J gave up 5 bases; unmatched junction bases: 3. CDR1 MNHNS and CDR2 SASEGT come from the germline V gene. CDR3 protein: CASSDRDRGQDTQYF. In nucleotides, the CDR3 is TGTGCCAGCAGTGACCGGGACAGGGGGCAAGATACGCAGTATTTT.

CDR3 sequence: CASSATLAAPADNEQFF. The CDR3 DNA sequence: TGTGCCAGCAGCGCGACGCTAGCGGCCCCGGCGGACAATGAGCAGTTCTTC. This rearrangement joins TRBV9 to TRBJ2-1, with 7 bases fitting TRBD2. In germline, CDR1 is SGDLS, CDR2 YYNGEE. J gave up 5 bases and V 3 bases, and 14 bases lay outside the gene matches. CDR3 length: 17 amino acids.

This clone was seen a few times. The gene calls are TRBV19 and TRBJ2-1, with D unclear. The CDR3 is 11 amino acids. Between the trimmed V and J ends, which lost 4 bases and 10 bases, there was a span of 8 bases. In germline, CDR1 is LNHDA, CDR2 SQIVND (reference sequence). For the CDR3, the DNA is TGTGCCAGTAGTAATAAGTTAGAGCAGTTCTTC. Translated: CASSNKLEQFF.

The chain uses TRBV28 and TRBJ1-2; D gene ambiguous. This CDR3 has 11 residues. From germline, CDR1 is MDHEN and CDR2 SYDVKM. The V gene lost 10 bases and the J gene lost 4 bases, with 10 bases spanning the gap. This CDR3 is CATDTSYGYTF. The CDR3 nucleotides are TGTGCCACTGATACCTCCTATGGCTACACCTTC.

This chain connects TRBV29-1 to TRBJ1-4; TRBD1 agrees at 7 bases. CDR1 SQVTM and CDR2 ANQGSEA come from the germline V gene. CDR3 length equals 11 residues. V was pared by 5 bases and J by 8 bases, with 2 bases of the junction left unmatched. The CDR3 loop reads CSVRTGEKLFF. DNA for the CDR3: TGCAGCGTTCGGACAGGAGAAAAACTGTTTTTT.

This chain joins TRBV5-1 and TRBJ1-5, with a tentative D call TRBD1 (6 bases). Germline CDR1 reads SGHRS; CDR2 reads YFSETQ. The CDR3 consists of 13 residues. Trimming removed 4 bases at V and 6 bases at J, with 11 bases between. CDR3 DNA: TGCGCCAGCAGCCCGCAGGGGCCTCAGCCCCAGCATTTT. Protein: CASSPQGPQPQHF.

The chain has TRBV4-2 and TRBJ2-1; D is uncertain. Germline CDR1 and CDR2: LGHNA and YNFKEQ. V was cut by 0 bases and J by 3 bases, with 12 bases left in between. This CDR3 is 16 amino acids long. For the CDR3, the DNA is TGTGCCAGCAGCCAAGAGGGCTGGGTGGACTACAATGAGCAGTTCTTC. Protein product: CASSQEGWVDYNEQFF.

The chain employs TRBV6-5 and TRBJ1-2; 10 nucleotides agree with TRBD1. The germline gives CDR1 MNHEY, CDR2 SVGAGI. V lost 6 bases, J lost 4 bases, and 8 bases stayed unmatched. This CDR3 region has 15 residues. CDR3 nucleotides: TGTGCCAGCAGCAATGACAGGGGGCCCGGCTATGGCTACACCTTC. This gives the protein CASSNDRGPGYGYTF.

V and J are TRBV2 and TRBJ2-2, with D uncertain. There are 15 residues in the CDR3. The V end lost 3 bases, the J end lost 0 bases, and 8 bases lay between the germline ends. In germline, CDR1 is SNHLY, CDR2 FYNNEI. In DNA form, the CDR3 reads TGTGCCAGCAGTGACCGTGGAACGAACACCGGGGAGCTGTTTTTT. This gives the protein CASSDRGTNTGELFF.

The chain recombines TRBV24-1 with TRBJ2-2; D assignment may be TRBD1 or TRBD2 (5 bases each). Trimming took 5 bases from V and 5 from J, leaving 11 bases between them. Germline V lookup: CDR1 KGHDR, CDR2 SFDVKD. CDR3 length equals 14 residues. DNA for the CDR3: TGTGCCACCAGTGTGGGACGGGGAACCGGGGAGCTGTTTTTT. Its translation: CATSVGRGTGELFF.

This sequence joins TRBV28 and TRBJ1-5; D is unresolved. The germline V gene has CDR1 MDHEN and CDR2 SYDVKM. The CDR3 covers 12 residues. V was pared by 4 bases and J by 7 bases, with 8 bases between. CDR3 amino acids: CASSSIGQPQHF. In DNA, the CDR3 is TGTGCCAGCAGTTCGATCGGACAGCCCCAGCATTTT.

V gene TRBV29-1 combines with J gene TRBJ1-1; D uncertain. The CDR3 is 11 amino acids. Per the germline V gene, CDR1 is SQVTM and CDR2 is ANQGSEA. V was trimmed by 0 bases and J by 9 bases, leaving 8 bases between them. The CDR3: CSVEDLTKAFF. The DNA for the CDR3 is TGCAGCGTTGAAGATCTGACTAAAGCTTTCTTT.

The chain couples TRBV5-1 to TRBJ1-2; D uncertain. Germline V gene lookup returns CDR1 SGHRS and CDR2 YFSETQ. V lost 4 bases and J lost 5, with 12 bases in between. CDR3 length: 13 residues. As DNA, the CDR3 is TGCGCCAGCAGCAGTCAGGCCAGATATGGCTACACCTTC. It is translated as CASSSQARYGYTF.

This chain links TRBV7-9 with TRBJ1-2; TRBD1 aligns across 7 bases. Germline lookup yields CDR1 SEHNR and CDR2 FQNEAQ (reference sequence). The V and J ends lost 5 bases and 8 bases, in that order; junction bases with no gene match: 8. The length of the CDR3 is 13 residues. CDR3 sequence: CASSREGAGGYTF. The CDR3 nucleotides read TGTGCCAGCAGCCGCGAGGGGGCGGGAGGCTACACCTTC.